This is a list of T cell receptor beta chains from one sample in a study of T-cell reconstitution after alpha-beta-depleted transplantation in children. From the PCR reads, TCRdb called clonotypes with MiXCR, one entry per CDR3 protein. Of approximately 230,000 distinct CDR3 sequences detected, 20% to 30% appear once; the ten largest clones hold about 4.8%. Sample: PBMCs, mostly from graft donor cells, taken 360 days after TCRalphabeta/CD19-depleted stem cell transplant. These receptors were taken from a female patient aged 2-15 years who had a stem cell transplant for congenital amegakaryocytic thrombocytopenia, so the T cells may come from the graft donor. Both conserved end residues are part of each CDR3. The order of the fields is CDR3 length, D gene, V gene, clone size, J gene, CDR3 DNA, CDR3 protein. The D gene is left open where the match is weak. Expanded clones get a size class; other rows say once, few or many, or leave the size out.

16	.	TRBV12-5	.	TRBJ2-5	TGTGCTAGTGGTTTGGCCTGGGAACAGGGTTACGGGACCCAGTACTTC	CASGLAWEQGYGTQYF
15	.	TRBV11-3	few	TRBJ2-1	TGTGCCAGCAGCCCTAGGTCTGGGGGCCACAATGAGCAGTTCTTC	CASSPRSGGHNEQFF
16	.	TRBV3-1	many	TRBJ2-1	TGTGCCAGCAGCCAAGCCGTTGGCGGGCATTACAATGAGCAGTTCTTC	CASSQAVGGHYNEQFF
15	TRBD1	TRBV25-1	.	TRBJ2-7	TGTGCCAGCAGTGACCCGGGACAGATCTCCTACGAGCAGTACTTC	CASSDPGQISYEQYF
14	.	TRBV5-4	.	TRBJ2-7	TGTGCCAGCAGATGGGACCTCGACGGCCTGGAGCAGTACTTC	CASRWDLDGLEQYF
18	TRBD2	TRBV5-1	few	TRBJ2-1	TGCGCCAGCAGCGGGTACGTAGGGACTAGCGGGGCGAACAATGAGCAGTTCTTC	CASSGYVGTSGANNEQFF
12	.	TRBV28	few	TRBJ2-7	TGTGCCAGCAGCCCCAGTGTCTACGAGCAGTACTTC	CASSPSVYEQYF
13	.	TRBV7-9	few	TRBJ2-1	TGTGCCAGCAGCTTATTGCAGAACAATGAGCAGTTCTTC	CASSLLQNNEQFF
13	.	TRBV27	.	TRBJ2-7	TGTGCCAGCAGCCGGGACACTAGCTACGAGCAGTACTTC	CASSRDTSYEQYF
14	TRBD2	TRBV6-4	many	TRBJ2-1	TGTGCCAGCAGTGGCGGGAGCTCCTACAATGAGCAGTTCTTC	CASSGGSSYNEQFF